A single sample gave rise to the 12 T cell receptor beta chains below, sequenced in a study of cytomegalovirus exposure and HLA in healthy donors. Here immunoSEQ multiplex PCR was the method, and the copy in TCRdb shows in-frame clones only, minus some. Of 140,000 or so clones listed, 80% to 95% are singletons. Sequencing was done on a sample of PBMCs. The receptors originated from a man aged 18 to 35 in good health and CMV-seronegative.

This clone was counted only a few times. The V and J genes are TRBV10-1 and TRBJ2-3; possible D gene TRBD2, 6 bases. This CDR3 is built from 15 residues. V was pared by 4 bases and J by 4 bases, with 15 bases between. Germline V gives CDR1 WNHNN, CDR2 SYGVQD (reference sequence). This chain's CDR3 is CASSALGSRADTQYF. In DNA, the CDR3 is TGCGCCAGCAGTGCTCTCGGGAGCCGGGCAGATACGCAGTATTTT.

In its sample, this clone was seen a few times. This chain uses TRBV5-1 with TRBJ1-2; D is unclear. This CDR3 region has 13 residues. V lost 2 bases to trimming and J lost 7 bases, with 12 bases between them. Per the germline V gene, CDR1 is SGHRS and CDR2 is YFSETQ. CDR3 coding DNA: TGCGCCAGCAGCTTCGCGGAAGCGGGTGGCTACACCTTC. This gives the protein CASSFAEAGGYTF.

The J gene is TRBJ2-7, the V gene TRBV5-8; D perhaps matches TRBD2 (7 bases). V shed 5 bases and J shed 7 bases, with 22 bases lying between them. Per germline, CDR1 SGHTS and CDR2 YDEGEE. There are 15 residues in the CDR3. The CDR3 protein is CASSSSGGLMEEQYV. The DNA for the CDR3 is TGTGCCAGCAGTTCGTCGGGGGGCCTCATGGAGGAGCAGTACGTC.

The chain has TRBV30 and TRBJ1-2, with 7 bases identical to TRBD1. Trimming at V came to 2 bases and at J to 6 bases, leaving 15 bases not matched to a gene. Germline V gene sequence: CDR1 GTSNPN, CDR2 SVGIG (reference sequence). The CDR3 is made up of 16 amino acids. The CDR3, as DNA: TGTGCCTGGAGTATTCCCGGGACAGCTCTCGAGGATGGCTACACCTTC. Translating gives CAWSIPGTALEDGYTF.

V usage is TRBV6-5 and J usage is TRBJ1-1; perhaps TRBD1 as D (5 bases). This CDR3 comprises 13 residues. V lost 4 bases to trimming and J lost 1 base, with 7 bases between them. Germline CDR1 reads MNHEY; CDR2 reads SVGAGI. CDR3 amino acids: CASSSQGNTEAFF. The CDR3 nucleotides are TGTGCCAGCAGTTCTCAGGGGAACACTGAAGCTTTCTTT.

A single count supports this clone. This chain links TRBV4-2 with TRBJ2-5; 7 nucleotides match TRBD2. J lost 4 bases, V lost 6 bases, and 8 bases had no gene match. The germline V gene has CDR1 LGHNA and CDR2 YNFKEQ. CDR3 length: 14 amino acids. CDR3 residues: CASRGETSAETQYF. The CDR3 nucleotides are TGTGCCAGCAGAGGGGAAACTAGCGCAGAGACCCAGTACTTC.

The CDR3 DNA is TGCGCCAGCAGCTTGGGACAGGCAGACTATGGCTACACCTTC. This codes for CASSLGQADYGYTF. The chain joins TRBV5-1 to TRBJ1-2, with a possible D match to TRBD1 (6 bases). Germline-derived CDR1 and CDR2 are SGHRS and YFSETQ. The CDR3 totals 14 residues. Trimming pared 0 bases from V and 3 bases from J, leaving 9 bases between.

The DNA of the CDR3 is TGTGCCAGCAGTGCCAGGGAGGTGGAGCAGTTCTTC. This gives the protein CASSAREVEQFF. The chain is built from TRBV9 and TRBJ2-1; the D gene is possibly TRBD2 (6 bases). Trimming removed 5 bases at V and 10 bases at J, with 13 bases between. There are 12 residues in the CDR3. CDR1 SGDLS and CDR2 YYNGEE come from the germline V gene.

V usage is TRBV10-3 and J usage is TRBJ2-3, with 7 nucleotides matching TRBD2. This CDR3 comprises 15 residues. V lost 10 bases and J lost 4; bases outside the gene matches: 14. Germline V lookup: CDR1 ENHRY, CDR2 SYGVKD. The CDR3 spells CATWDYQRGADTQYF. The CDR3 bases are TGTGCCACCTGGGACTACCAAAGAGGGGCAGATACGCAGTATTTT.

This sequence joins TRBV25-1 and TRBJ1-4; 7 bases line up with TRBD1. CDR3 length: 15 residues. V shed 6 bases, J shed 6 bases, and the junction held 10 bases outside the gene matches. Germline V lookup: CDR1 MGHDK, CDR2 SYGVNS. The CDR3 bases are TGTGCCAGCAGAGACTGGACAGGCGGGTATGAAAAACTGTTTTTT. Its protein is CASRDWTGGYEKLFF.

The chain uses TRBV7-2 and TRBJ2-4, with 12 bases fitting TRBD2. This CDR3 spans 14 amino acids. Germline CDR1 SGHTA, CDR2 FQGNSA. V was clipped by 2 bases and J by 7 bases; unmatched bases: 0. The CDR3 here is CASSLTSGGNIQYF. The CDR3 coding sequence is TGTGCCAGCAGCTTAACTAGCGGGGGGAACATTCAGTACTTC.

The chain is built from TRBV11-1 and TRBJ2-3; 8 bases agree with TRBD2. This CDR3 is built from 16 residues. The ends lost 2 bases at V and 8 bases at J; junction bases unmatched: 12. The germline CDR1 and CDR2 sequences are SGHAT and FQDESV (reference sequence). The CDR3 DNA is TGTGCCAGCAGCTTATTTCAGCGGGGGCGGACCGGTACGCAGTATTTT. Amino acids: CASSLFQRGRTGTQYF.